The entry below describes one T cell receptor beta chain. This sample stems from a study of blood T cell repertoires in COVID-19. In the study overall: Spain, Italy and the United States supplied samples that represented acute and convalescent COVID-19. The cDNA or gDNA used as material had been derived from T cells, B-cell-depleted T cells, or PBMCs.

Enrolled during active infection, Seattle patients were then followed longitudinally. Profiled with immunoSEQ multiplex PCR; TCRdb holds only in-frame clones, not every one. The table records 250,000 to 350,000 clones, around 84% of them present only once. The length of the CDR3 is 14 residues. CDR1 and CDR2 from the germline V gene are ENHRY and SYGVKD. Trimming stripped 6 bases from V and 1 base from J, with 12 bases between. The sequenced material came from peripheral blood. The chain combines TRBV10-3 with TRBJ1-1; D call uncertain. This sequence originates from a human donor with COVID-19, enrolled during active disease. The donor label of this sample is uncertain. The CDR3 protein is CAIRPESQNTEAFF. DNA for the CDR3: TGTGCCATCAGGCCCGAGAGCCAGAACACTGAAGCTTTCTTT.